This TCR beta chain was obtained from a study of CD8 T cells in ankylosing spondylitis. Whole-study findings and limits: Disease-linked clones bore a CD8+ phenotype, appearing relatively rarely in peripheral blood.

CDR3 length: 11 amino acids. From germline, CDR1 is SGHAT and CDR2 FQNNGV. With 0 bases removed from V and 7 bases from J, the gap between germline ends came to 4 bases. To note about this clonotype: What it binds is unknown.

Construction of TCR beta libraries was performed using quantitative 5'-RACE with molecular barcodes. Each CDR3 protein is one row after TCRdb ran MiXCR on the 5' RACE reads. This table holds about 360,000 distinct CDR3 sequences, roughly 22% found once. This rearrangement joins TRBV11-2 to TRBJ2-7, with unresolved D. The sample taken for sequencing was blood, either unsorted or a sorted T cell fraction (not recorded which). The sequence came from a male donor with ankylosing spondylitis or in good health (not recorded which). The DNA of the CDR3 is TGTGCCAGCAGCTTAGATTGGGAGCAGTACTTC. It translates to CASSLDWEQYF.